Each of the 4 T cell receptor beta chains below was sequenced from the same sample in a study of HIV-infected patients and healthy controls. No cell fractionation was done, so the repertoire covers all unsorted peripheral blood T cells. About 480 ng RNA was reverse transcribed with alpha and beta constant-region primers. Using multiplexing indices, alpha and beta chain libraries were generated apart by chain-specific third strand synthesis. TCRdb re-called the 5' RACE reads with MiXCR, one entry per CDR3 protein. The table records 17,000 or so distinct CDR3 sequences, about 5.4% of them present only once. The sample was blood. The receptors originated from an adult in good health.

This clonotype rates as medium-sized. The chain joins TRBV5-6 to TRBJ1-3; D not resolved. V lost 2 bases to trimming and J lost 7 bases, with 16 bases between them. The CDR3 sequence is 15 residues long. CDR1 is SGHDT and CDR2 is YYEEEE in the germline V gene. The CDR3 spells CASSLRVPTVNTIYF. CDR3 nucleotide sequence: TGTGCCAGCAGCTTACGGGTCCCAACGGTGAACACCATATATTTT.

This clonotype was recorded many times. This chain connects TRBV6-5 to TRBJ1-1; D perhaps matches TRBD1 (5 bases). Trimming stripped 5 bases from V and 11 bases from J, with 15 bases between. The CDR3 is 12 amino acids. CDR1 MNHEY and CDR2 SVGAGI come from the germline V gene. CDR3 coding DNA: TGTGCCAGCAGTCCCCTTCGGGGCACGGCTTTCTTT. Amino acid sequence: CASSPLRGTAFF.

This clonotype was recorded at least ten times. This sequence joins TRBV12-3 or TRBV12-4 and TRBJ1-4; the match to TRBD1 covers 8 bases. The V gene end was trimmed by 5 bases and the J gene end by 13 bases; junction bases not matched to a gene: 9. The CDR3 is 13 residues long. Here the CDR3 DNA reads TGTGCCAGCAGTCTCCGGACAGGGTCGGGACTGTTTTTT. It yields the protein CASSLRTGSGLFF.

This clonotype has a count of ten or more. The J gene is TRBJ2-3, the V gene TRBV21-1; TRBD1 reflects the table's D call only, with no check against the DNA. TRBV21-1 is a known pseudogene. The CDR3 spans 16 residues. CDR3 bases: TGTGCCAGCAGCAAAGAGGGCAGGGGGCAAGCAGATACGCAGTATTTT. It translates to CASSKEGRGQADTQYF.